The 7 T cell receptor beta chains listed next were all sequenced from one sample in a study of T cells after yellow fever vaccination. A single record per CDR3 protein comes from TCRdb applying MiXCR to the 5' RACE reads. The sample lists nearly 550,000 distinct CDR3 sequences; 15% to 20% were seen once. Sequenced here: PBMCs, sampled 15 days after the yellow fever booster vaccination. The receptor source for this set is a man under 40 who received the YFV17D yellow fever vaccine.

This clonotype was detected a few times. The CDR3 here is CASSLGPRTEQYF. For the CDR3, the DNA is TGTGCCAGCAGCTTAGGGCCTCGAACCGAGCAGTACTTC. V and J are TRBV7-2 and TRBJ2-7, with D unresolved. The CDR3 is 13 amino acids. V was trimmed by 1 base and J by 6 bases, leaving 10 bases between them. Germline lookup yields CDR1 SGHTA and CDR2 FQGNSA.

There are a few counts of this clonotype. The CDR3 region has the DNA TGTGCCAGCACCCAATGGGGTTACGACTATGGCTACACCTTC. This codes for CASTQWGYDYGYTF. J is TRBJ1-2 and V is TRBV12-3 or TRBV12-4; no clear D gene. V gave up 7 bases and J gave up 3 bases, with 15 bases separating them. The CDR3 has 14 amino acids.

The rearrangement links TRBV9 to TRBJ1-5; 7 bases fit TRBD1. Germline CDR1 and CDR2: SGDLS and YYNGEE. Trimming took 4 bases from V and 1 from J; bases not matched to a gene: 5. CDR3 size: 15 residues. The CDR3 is CASSKGRGSNQPQHF. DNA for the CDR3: TGTGCCAGCAGCAAAGGCAGGGGGAGCAATCAGCCCCAGCATTTT. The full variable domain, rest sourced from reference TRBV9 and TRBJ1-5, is DSGVTQTPKHLITATGQRVTLRCSPRSGDLSVYWYQQSLDQGLQFLIQYYNGEERAKGNILERFSAQQFPDLHSELNLSSLELGDSALYFCASSKGRGSNQPQHFGDGTRLSIL.

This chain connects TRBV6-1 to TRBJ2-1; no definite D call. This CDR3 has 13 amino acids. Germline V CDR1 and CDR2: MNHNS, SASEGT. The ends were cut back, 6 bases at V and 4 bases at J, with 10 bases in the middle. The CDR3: CASRSSDYNEQFF. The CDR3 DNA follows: TGTGCCAGCAGGTCTTCGGATTACAATGAGCAGTTCTTC.

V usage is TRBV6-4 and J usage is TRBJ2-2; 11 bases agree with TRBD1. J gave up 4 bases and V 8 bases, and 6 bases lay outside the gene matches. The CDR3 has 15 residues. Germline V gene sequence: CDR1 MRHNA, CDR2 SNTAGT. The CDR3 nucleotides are TGTGCCAGCGGACCCGGGACAGGGGGCACCGGGGAGCTGTTTTTT. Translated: CASGPGTGGTGELFF.

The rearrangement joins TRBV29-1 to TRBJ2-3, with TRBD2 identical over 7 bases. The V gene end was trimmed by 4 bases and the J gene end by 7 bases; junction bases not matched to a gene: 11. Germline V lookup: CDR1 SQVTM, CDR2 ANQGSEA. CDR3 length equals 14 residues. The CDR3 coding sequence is TGCAGCGTTGTTTGGCGGGAGCACCCGAATACGCAGTATTTT. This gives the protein CSVVWREHPNTQYF.

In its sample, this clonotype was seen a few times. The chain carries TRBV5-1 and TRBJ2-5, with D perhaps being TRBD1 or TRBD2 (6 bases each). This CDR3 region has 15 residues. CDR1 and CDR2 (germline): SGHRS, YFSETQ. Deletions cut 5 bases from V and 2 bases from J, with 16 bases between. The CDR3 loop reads CASSQGTPLQETQYF. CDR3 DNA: TGCGCCAGCAGTCAGGGGACTCCCCTACAAGAGACCCAGTACTTC.